The rows below give T cell receptor beta chains drawn from one sample of a study of T-cell memory formation after mild COVID-19. TCRdb reprocessed the 5' RACE reads with MiXCR, giving one entry per CDR3 protein. This sample has approximately 150,000 distinct CDR3 sequences, with 15% to 20% found just once. The source material was PBMCs or a T cell subset sorted from them (not recorded which). The receptors come from an adult woman who had mild COVID-19 (a few samples of this study predate the infection). Cell type and time point are not known. Each CDR3 is given with its conserved first and last residue. Fields, in order: J gene, D gene, V gene, clone size, CDR3 protein, CDR3 DNA. A D gene is named only where the DNA matches it firmly. The size field is filled for only some rows; it gives once, few, many or a size class.

j_call: TRBJ1-1; d_call: -; v_call: TRBV3-1; clone_size: once; cdr3_aa: CASSRWTRNTEAFF; cdr3_nt: TGTGCCAGCAGCCGATGGACCCGGAACACTGAAGCTTTCTTT
j_call: TRBJ1-2; d_call: TRBD1; v_call: TRBV5-1; clone_size: few; cdr3_aa: CASSFGQGNYGYTF; cdr3_nt: TGCGCCAGCAGCTTTGGACAGGGGAACTATGGCTACACCTTC
j_call: TRBJ2-7; d_call: -; v_call: TRBV18; clone_size: few; cdr3_aa: CASSPSQHEQYF; cdr3_nt: TGTGCCAGCTCACCGAGCCAGCATGAGCAGTACTTC
j_call: TRBJ1-4; d_call: -; v_call: TRBV7-9; clone_size: few; cdr3_aa: CASSLPGVTNEKLFF; cdr3_nt: TGTGCCAGCAGCTTACCGGGCGTCACTAATGAAAAACTGTTTTTT
j_call: TRBJ2-7; d_call: -; v_call: TRBV6-2/TRBV6-3; clone_size: -; cdr3_aa: CASSPTGRNYEQYF; cdr3_nt: TGTGCCAGCAGTCCCACGGGACGTAACTACGAGCAGTACTTC
j_call: TRBJ2-5; d_call: -; v_call: TRBV29-1; clone_size: many; cdr3_aa: CSVGTVGETQYF; cdr3_nt: TGCAGCGTTGGGACAGTGGGAGAGACCCAGTACTTC
j_call: TRBJ2-5; d_call: -; v_call: TRBV5-1; clone_size: few; cdr3_aa: CASSLGIRAAETQYF; cdr3_nt: TGCGCCAGCAGCCTGGGTATCAGGGCAGCGGAGACCCAGTACTTC
j_call: TRBJ2-5; d_call: -; v_call: TRBV20-1; clone_size: few; cdr3_aa: CSARQSQETQYF; cdr3_nt: TGCAGTGCTAGGCAGAGCCAAGAGACCCAGTACTTC
j_call: TRBJ2-5; d_call: -; v_call: TRBV5-5; clone_size: few; cdr3_aa: CASSLMAKETQYF; cdr3_nt: TGTGCCAGCAGCTTGATGGCCAAAGAGACCCAGTACTTC
j_call: TRBJ2-5; d_call: -; v_call: TRBV29-1; clone_size: -; cdr3_aa: CSVHPDGPRTQYF; cdr3_nt: TGCAGCGTTCATCCGGACGGCCCAAGGACCCAGTACTTC
j_call: TRBJ1-1; d_call: TRBD1; v_call: TRBV5-1; clone_size: -; cdr3_aa: CASSVGTANTEAFF; cdr3_nt: TGCGCCAGCAGCGTCGGGACAGCGAACACTGAAGCTTTCTTT
j_call: TRBJ2-5; d_call: TRBD2; v_call: TRBV2; clone_size: -; cdr3_aa: CASSGLAEETQYF; cdr3_nt: TGTGCCAGCTCCGGACTAGCGGAAGAGACCCAGTACTTC
j_call: TRBJ1-1; d_call: -; v_call: TRBV7-9; clone_size: -; cdr3_aa: CASSLAEGGTEAFF; cdr3_nt: TGTGCCAGCAGCTTAGCGGAGGGTGGCACTGAAGCTTTCTTT
j_call: TRBJ1-1; d_call: -; v_call: TRBV5-1; clone_size: few; cdr3_aa: CASRVDTEAFF; cdr3_nt: TGCGCCAGCAGGGTAGATACGGAAGCTTTCTTT
j_call: TRBJ1-2; d_call: -; v_call: TRBV7-9; clone_size: few; cdr3_aa: CASSPRVGIYGYTF; cdr3_nt: TGTGCCAGCAGCCCCAGAGTCGGGATCTATGGCTACACCTTC
j_call: TRBJ2-2; d_call: -; v_call: TRBV7-2; clone_size: many; cdr3_aa: CASSFDQTGELFF; cdr3_nt: TGTGCCAGCAGCTTTGACCAGACCGGGGAGCTGTTTTTT
j_call: TRBJ2-2; d_call: -; v_call: TRBV7-2; clone_size: -; cdr3_aa: CASSLGGRWTGELFF; cdr3_nt: TGTGCCAGCAGCTTAGGGGGGAGATGGACCGGGGAGCTGTTTTTT
j_call: TRBJ1-5; d_call: -; v_call: TRBV5-5; clone_size: -; cdr3_aa: CASSLEAVNNQPQHF; cdr3_nt: TGTGCCAGCAGCTTGGAGGCAGTCAACAATCAGCCCCAGCATTTT
j_call: TRBJ2-7; d_call: -; v_call: TRBV19; clone_size: -; cdr3_aa: CASSTEFSQGQYF; cdr3_nt: TGTGCCAGTAGTACCGAATTTTCCCAGGGGCAGTACTTC
j_call: TRBJ2-7; d_call: -; v_call: TRBV5-1; clone_size: -; cdr3_aa: CASSSRPGTYEQYF; cdr3_nt: TGCGCCAGCAGCTCACGACCGGGGACCTACGAGCAGTACTTC
j_call: TRBJ2-7; d_call: TRBD1; v_call: TRBV29-1; clone_size: few; cdr3_aa: CSVGQGTPYEQYF; cdr3_nt: TGCAGCGTTGGACAGGGTACCCCCTACGAGCAGTACTTC
j_call: TRBJ2-6; d_call: TRBD1; v_call: TRBV14; clone_size: -; cdr3_aa: CASSFHRGQGANVLTF; cdr3_nt: TGTGCCAGCAGTTTCCACAGGGGGCAGGGGGCCAACGTCCTGACTTTC
j_call: TRBJ2-3; d_call: -; v_call: TRBV12-3/TRBV12-4; clone_size: -; cdr3_aa: CASSTTGRGTDTQYF; cdr3_nt: TGTGCCAGCAGTACCACAGGGAGAGGGACAGATACGCAGTATTTT
j_call: TRBJ1-2; d_call: -; v_call: TRBV12-3/TRBV12-4; clone_size: few; cdr3_aa: CASRGGSNYGYTF; cdr3_nt: TGTGCCAGCAGGGGAGGGAGTAACTATGGCTACACCTTC
j_call: TRBJ2-1; d_call: TRBD1; v_call: TRBV24-1; clone_size: -; cdr3_aa: CATSDPRRGQGFHNEQFF; cdr3_nt: TGTGCCACCAGTGACCCCCGTAGAGGACAGGGGTTCCACAATGAGCAGTTCTTC
j_call: TRBJ1-1; d_call: -; v_call: TRBV4-3; clone_size: once; cdr3_aa: CASSHPSWAFF; cdr3_nt: TGCGCCAGCAGCCACCCATCTTGGGCTTTCTTT
j_call: TRBJ2-1; d_call: -; v_call: TRBV18; clone_size: few; cdr3_aa: CASSPRPILSDEQFF; cdr3_nt: TGTGCCAGCTCACCACGGCCTATACTGAGCGATGAGCAGTTCTTC
j_call: TRBJ1-2; d_call: TRBD1; v_call: TRBV7-2; clone_size: -; cdr3_aa: CASSLPRGNYGYTF; cdr3_nt: TGTGCCAGCAGCTTACCCAGGGGGAACTATGGCTACACCTTC
j_call: TRBJ2-1; d_call: TRBD1; v_call: TRBV5-5; clone_size: few; cdr3_aa: CASSLDAGGVNEQFF; cdr3_nt: TGTGCCAGCAGCTTGGATGCAGGGGGTGTCAATGAGCAGTTCTTC
j_call: TRBJ2-4; d_call: -; v_call: TRBV9; clone_size: few; cdr3_aa: CASSVSDGAKNIQYF; cdr3_nt: TGTGCCAGCAGCGTATCGGACGGGGCCAAAAACATTCAGTACTTC
j_call: TRBJ2-7; d_call: -; v_call: TRBV6-6; clone_size: few; cdr3_aa: CASSYPGASSYEQYF; cdr3_nt: TGTGCCAGCAGTTACCCAGGGGCCTCTTCCTACGAGCAGTACTTC
j_call: TRBJ2-1; d_call: -; v_call: TRBV7-2; clone_size: -; cdr3_aa: CASSLAAGARGVQFF; cdr3_nt: TGTGCCAGCAGCTTAGCCGCGGGAGCAAGGGGGGTGCAGTTCTTC
j_call: TRBJ1-1; d_call: -; v_call: TRBV7-3; clone_size: -; cdr3_aa: CASSFTPDTEAFF; cdr3_nt: TGTGCCAGCAGTTTTACCCCGGACACTGAAGCTTTCTTT
j_call: TRBJ1-1; d_call: -; v_call: TRBV14; clone_size: few; cdr3_aa: CASSPLVGGRDEAFF; cdr3_nt: TGTGCCAGCAGCCCACTAGTGGGGGGGCGGGATGAAGCTTTCTTT
j_call: TRBJ1-3; d_call: -; v_call: TRBV2; clone_size: few; cdr3_aa: CASSEGGRAGNTIYF; cdr3_nt: TGTGCCAGCAGTGAAGGCGGCAGAGCTGGAAACACCATATATTTT
j_call: TRBJ2-7; d_call: -; v_call: TRBV12-3/TRBV12-4; clone_size: few; cdr3_aa: CASSLAFLSQYF; cdr3_nt: TGTGCCAGCAGTTTAGCGTTTCTTTCCCAGTACTTC
j_call: TRBJ2-7; d_call: TRBD2; v_call: TRBV3-1; clone_size: few; cdr3_aa: CASSQGTSGRLWEQYF; cdr3_nt: TGTGCCAGCAGCCAAGGGACTAGCGGCAGGCTCTGGGAGCAGTACTTC
j_call: TRBJ2-2; d_call: -; v_call: TRBV24-1; clone_size: few; cdr3_aa: CATSLDIARDTGELFF; cdr3_nt: TGTGCCACCAGTTTGGACATCGCCCGCGACACTGGGGAGCTGTTTTTT
j_call: TRBJ2-1; d_call: TRBD1; v_call: TRBV2; clone_size: -; cdr3_aa: CASSFADRQGQFF; cdr3_nt: TGTGCCAGCAGTTTTGCGGACCGACAGGGGCAGTTCTTC
j_call: TRBJ2-3; d_call: TRBD2; v_call: TRBV6-5; clone_size: -; cdr3_aa: CASSYQGGRGRDTQYF; cdr3_nt: TGTGCCAGCAGTTATCAGGGTGGGAGGGGACGAGATACGCAGTATTTT
j_call: TRBJ2-1; d_call: TRBD1; v_call: TRBV19; clone_size: few; cdr3_aa: CASNGQGLYNEQFF; cdr3_nt: TGTGCCAGTAATGGACAGGGCCTTTACAATGAGCAGTTCTTC
j_call: TRBJ2-3; d_call: -; v_call: TRBV20-1; clone_size: -; cdr3_aa: CSDSRGNTDTQYF; cdr3_nt: TGCAGTGACAGCCGAGGAAACACAGATACGCAGTATTTT
j_call: TRBJ2-7; d_call: -; v_call: TRBV5-1; clone_size: few; cdr3_aa: CASSLSGPSYEQYF; cdr3_nt: TGCGCCAGCAGCTTGTCAGGGCCCTCCTACGAGCAGTACTTC
j_call: TRBJ2-1; d_call: -; v_call: TRBV20-1; clone_size: -; cdr3_aa: CSATVGTAPDDEQFF; cdr3_nt: TGCAGTGCTACGGTCGGGACCGCCCCGGACGATGAGCAGTTCTTC
j_call: TRBJ2-3; d_call: TRBD1; v_call: TRBV11-1; clone_size: -; cdr3_aa: CASRGQGGTDTQYF; cdr3_nt: TGTGCCAGCAGAGGACAGGGTGGGACAGATACGCAGTATTTT